These 7 T cell receptor beta chains were sequenced from one sample in a study of blood T cell repertoires in COVID-19. TCRdb keeps only in-frame clones here, not all; method: immunoSEQ multiplex PCR. Here the sample spans under 350,000 clones, 70% to 90% being singletons. Sequencing was done on a sample of peripheral blood. The receptor set was obtained from a man in his 70s with acute or convalescent COVID-19.

The chain recombines TRBV5-1 with TRBJ1-5, with 7 bases identical to TRBD1. This CDR3 contains 19 residues. Trimming removed 2 bases from V and 1 base from J; junction bases left unmatched: 15. Germline assignment: CDR1 SGHRS and CDR2 YFSETQ. Here the CDR3 DNA reads TGCGCCAGCAGCTTACTACCCTTCACTGCAGGGGGAAGCAATCAGCCCCAGCATTTT. It is translated as CASSLLPFTAGGSNQPQHF.

In nucleotides, the CDR3 is TGTGCCAGCTCCGACAGTTACAATCAGCCCCAGCATTTT. Translating gives CASSDSYNQPQHF. The rearrangement uses TRBV18 and TRBJ1-5; maybe TRBD1 (5 bases). CDR3 size: 13 residues. Germline V gene lookup returns CDR1 KGHSH and CDR2 LQKENI. The germline V and J ends were trimmed by 6 bases and 3 bases, with 9 bases remaining between them. The full variable domain, in which reference TRBV18 and TRBJ1-5 provide the parts outside the CDR3, is NAGVMQNPRHLVRRRGQEARLRCSPMKGHSHVYWYRQLPEEGLKFMVYLQKENIIDESGMPKERFSAEFPKEGPSILRIQQVVRGDSAAYFCASSDSYNQPQHFGDGTRLSIL.

The chain joins TRBV4-2 to TRBJ1-5; D is ambiguous. Germline lookup yields CDR1 LGHNA and CDR2 YNFKEQ. The V end lost 0 bases, the J end lost 1 base, and 7 bases lay between the germline ends. This CDR3 spans 15 amino acids. CDR3 coding DNA: TGTGCCAGCAGCCAAGATGACACAAGCAATCAGCCCCAGCATTTT. Translating gives CASSQDDTSNQPQHF.

This clone showed up many times. This sequence joins TRBV27 and TRBJ1-1; TRBD1 agrees at 8 bases. Trimming cost V 6 bases and J 10 bases; bases outside gene matches: 4. CDR3 length: 11 amino acids. The germline V gene encodes CDR1 MNHEY and CDR2 SMNVEV (reference sequence). DNA for the CDR3: TGTGCCAGCAGCTCAGGGGGCCGAGCTTTCTTT. This codes for CASSSGGRAFF.

Only one count was recorded for this clone. The chain has TRBV29-1 and TRBJ1-5; 10 nucleotides match TRBD1. Unmatched junction bases numbered 5, after V lost 5 bases and J lost 4 bases. Germline V gives CDR1 SQVTM, CDR2 ANQGSEA. The CDR3 extends over 14 amino acids. The CDR3 bases are TGCAGCGTTATAGACAGGGGGCCGAATCAGCCCCAGCATTTT. Translating it yields CSVIDRGPNQPQHF.

The rearrangement joins TRBV5-5 to TRBJ2-7; 7 bases agree with TRBD1. Germline values: CDR1 SGHKS, CDR2 YYEKEE (reference sequence). The CDR3 sequence is 14 residues long. V shed 0 bases and J 5 bases; nucleotides not matched to a gene: 5. CDR3 in DNA: TGTGCCAGCAGCTTGGCACAGGGGTCCCACGAGCAGTACTTC. As protein: CASSLAQGSHEQYF.

This rearrangement joins TRBV3-1 (or the pseudogene TRBV3-2) to TRBJ1-6, with D possibly being TRBD1 (6 bases). This CDR3 has 18 amino acids. The germline V and J ends were trimmed by 8 bases and 8 bases, with 28 bases remaining between them. Germline CDR1 LGHDT, CDR2 YNNKEL (reference sequence). The CDR3 spells CASYPRGLVVTAYSPLHF. The CDR3 DNA follows: TGTGCCAGCTACCCAAGGGGGTTGGTGGTGACAGCATATTCACCCCTCCACTTT.